Sequencing of this T cell receptor (beta chain) was carried out in a study of cytomegalovirus exposure and HLA in healthy donors. The study ran its PCR with 60 Vbeta and 13 Jbeta primers. Only in-frame clones appear in the TCRdb table, and some are missing; sequencing was by immunoSEQ multiplex PCR. In the table there are roughly 140,000 clones, around 78% of which are singletons. With respect to this clone: What it recognizes is unknown.

Germline V gives CDR1 MDHEN, CDR2 SYDVKM. Trimming pared 5 bases from V and 2 bases from J, leaving 14 bases between. The CDR3 runs to 15 residues. Study-wide findings and caveats: Productive rates of about 90% or about 30% were seen for most TCR beta V segments in an earlier analysis.

This sequence was found in a young woman in good health and CMV-seropositive. The specimen was PBMCs. The V gene is TRBV28, the J gene TRBJ2-3, with a weak D call TRBD2 (6 bases). This CDR3 reads CASSDPGVITDTQYF. CDR3 nucleotide sequence: TGTGCCAGCAGTGATCCGGGGGTGATCACAGATACGCAGTATTTT.